A single sample is the source of the 15 T cell receptor beta chains below, sequenced in a study of naive and memory T cell subsets. TCR cDNA received a 3' ligated oligonucleotide that carried a UMI. Ligated cDNA underwent four rounds of PCR with nested alpha and beta constant region primers and SP2. TCRdb analysed the 5' RACE reads with MiXCR anew, one entry per CDR3 protein. The sample lists about 48,000 distinct CDR3 sequences, about 4.8% occurring once. The receptors were sampled from a female donor in good health.

The chain is built from TRBV28 and TRBJ2-7; tentative D call: TRBD1 (6 bases). Germline V gene sequence: CDR1 MDHEN, CDR2 SYDVKM. With 4 bases removed from V and 7 bases from J, the gap between germline ends came to 11 bases. This CDR3 is built from 12 residues. CDR3 nucleotide sequence: TGTGCCAGCAGTTCAAGAGGGGGAGAGCAGTACTTC. Translation: CASSSRGGEQYF.

This clonotype was seen many times. V gene TRBV30 combines with J gene TRBJ1-1, with TRBD1 as a possible D gene (6 bases). The germline V gene has CDR1 GTSNPN and CDR2 SVGIG (reference sequence). This CDR3 region has 13 residues. Trimming pared 1 base from V and 7 bases from J, leaving 13 bases between. The CDR3 loop reads CAWSETGNYEAFF. CDR3 DNA sequence: TGTGCCTGGAGTGAGACAGGAAACTATGAAGCTTTCTTT.

This clonotype was counted at least ten times. The gene calls are TRBV28 and TRBJ2-2, with 11 bases identical to TRBD2. The germline CDR1 and CDR2 sequences are MDHEN and SYDVKM. The CDR3 consists of 16 residues. The J segment lost 0 bases and the V segment lost 10 bases, leaving 7 bases of the junction unmatched. CDR3 nucleotides: TGTGCCACCCGGACTAGCGGGCTTGCGAACACCGGGGAGCTGTTTTTT. It encodes CATRTSGLANTGELFF.

This clonotype was seen many times. The CDR3 region has the DNA TGCAGTGCTAGAGATCCGGGACAGGGGTTAGGCTACACCTTC. It is translated as CSARDPGQGLGYTF. The V call is TRBV20-1, the J call TRBJ1-2, with TRBD1 matching over 10 bases. Germline assignment: CDR1 DFQATT and CDR2 SNEGSKA (reference sequence). The J segment lost 8 bases and the V segment lost 0 bases, leaving 6 bases of the junction unmatched. The CDR3 is 14 amino acids.

This clonotype was detected ten times or more. Here the CDR3 reads CSVLTRDRGGGELFF. DNA of the CDR3: TGCAGCGTACTGACCCGGGACCGAGGAGGCGGGGAGCTGTTTTTT. V gene TRBV29-1 combines with J gene TRBJ2-2, with D tentatively TRBD1 or TRBD2 (5 bases each). CDR3 length: 15 residues. V was shortened by 6 bases and J by 7 bases, with 21 bases between the two germline ends. The V gene's germline CDR1 is SQVTM and CDR2 ANQGSEA.

Only a few counts were recorded for this clonotype. The chain combines TRBV10-3 with TRBJ1-5; TRBD1 matches at 9 bases. Per germline, CDR1 ENHRY and CDR2 SYGVKD. CDR3 size: 15 residues. Trimming cost V 6 bases and J 0 bases; bases outside gene matches: 3. As DNA, the CDR3 is TGTGCCATCAGCCCGACAGGGGGTAGCAATCAGCCCCAGCATTTT. Protein sequence: CAISPTGGSNQPQHF.

In its sample, this clonotype was seen many times. This chain links TRBV5-4 with TRBJ2-1; a possible D gene is TRBD1 (5 bases). CDR1 and CDR2 (germline): SGHNT, YYREEE (reference sequence). V lost 6 bases and J lost 5, with 12 bases in between. The CDR3 has 13 amino acids. The CDR3 protein is CASNRDRNNEQFF. The CDR3 DNA is TGTGCCAGCAACAGAGACAGAAACAATGAGCAGTTCTTC.

V gene TRBV6-5 combines with J gene TRBJ2-4; TRBD1 might be the D (5 bases). V was cut by 5 bases and J by 2 bases, with 10 bases left in between. This CDR3 region has 14 residues. Germline lookup yields CDR1 MNHEY and CDR2 SVGAGI. The CDR3 nucleotides read TGTGCCAGCAGTGTACAGGCAACCAAAAACATTCAGTACTTC. It is translated as CASSVQATKNIQYF.

This clonotype has a count of ten or more. This chain joins TRBV28 and TRBJ2-6; 7 bases agree with TRBD2. Germline CDR1 and CDR2: MDHEN and SYDVKM. After removal of 6 bases from V and 0 bases from J, the junction contained 11 bases not matched to a gene. The CDR3 totals 18 residues. DNA of the CDR3: TGTGCCAGCAGCCGTAGGCCGGGACTACTCTCTGGGGCCAACGTCCTGACTTTC. This translates into CASSRRPGLLSGANVLTF.

This clonotype was recorded many times. The chain is built from TRBV7-6 and TRBJ2-5; TRBD2 matches at 7 bases. Germline CDR1 SGHVS, CDR2 FNYEAQ. This CDR3 comprises 15 residues. Unmatched junction bases numbered 7, after V lost 1 base and J lost 5 bases. CDR3 sequence reads: CASSLVPSGRETQYF. CDR3 nucleotides: TGTGCCAGCAGCTTAGTCCCTAGCGGACGGGAGACCCAGTACTTC. Full variable domain (missing parts from reference TRBV7-6 and TRBJ2-5): GAGVSQSPRYKVTKRGQDVALRCDPISGHVSLYWYRQALGQGPEFLTYFNYEAQQDKSGLPNDRFSAERPEGSISTLTIQRTEQRDSAMYRCASSLVPSGRETQYFGPGTRLLVL.

This clonotype came up many times. The rearrangement joins TRBV6-5 to TRBJ2-7; TRBD1 agrees at 7 bases. The CDR3 is made up of 14 amino acids. V lost 6 bases and J lost 0; bases outside the gene matches: 5. Germline lookup yields CDR1 MNHEY and CDR2 SVGAGI. CDR3 loop: CASSSTGSSYEQYF. CDR3 DNA: TGTGCCAGCAGCTCGACAGGGTCCTCCTACGAGCAGTACTTC.

This clonotype has only a few counts. The rearrangement joins TRBV28 to TRBJ1-3, with 7 bases matching TRBD1. The CDR3 runs to 15 residues. The V and J ends lost 3 bases and 4 bases, in that order; junction bases with no gene match: 6. The germline V gene encodes CDR1 MDHEN and CDR2 SYDVKM. The CDR3 sequence is CASSFSRQGGNTIYF. The DNA for the CDR3 is TGTGCCAGCAGTTTCTCCCGACAGGGAGGAAACACCATATATTTT. Full variable domain (missing parts from reference TRBV28 and TRBJ1-3): DVKVTQSSRYLVKRTGEKVFLECVQDMDHENMFWYRQDPGLGLRLIYFSYDVKMKEKGDIPEGYSVSREKKERFSLILESASTNQTSMYLCASSFSRQGGNTIYFGEGSWLTVV.

The sample holds many counts of this clonotype. The rearrangement uses TRBV5-4 and TRBJ2-1; TRBD2 matches at 8 bases. Per the germline V gene, CDR1 is SGHNT and CDR2 is YYREEE (reference sequence). The CDR3 has 15 residues. The V and J ends lost 4 bases and 14 bases, in that order; junction bases with no gene match: 17. The CDR3 nucleotides are TGTGCCAGCAGCACATCGGGGGGGGCTGCCCGAGGGAAGTTCTTC. It encodes CASSTSGGAARGKFF.

This clonotype was seen ten or more times. The chain carries TRBV29-1 and TRBJ1-2; TRBD1 agrees at 8 bases. J gave up 5 bases and V 2 bases, and 7 bases lay outside the gene matches. CDR3 length equals 14 residues. CDR1 and CDR2 from the germline V gene are SQVTM and ANQGSEA. Written as DNA, the CDR3 is TGCAGCGTTGAAAACAGGGGGATCGTTTATGGCTACACCTTC. Its protein is CSVENRGIVYGYTF.

The CDR3: CSARPGLAGASLYEQYF. CDR3 in DNA: TGCAGTGCTAGGCCGGGACTAGCGGGAGCCTCTCTTTACGAGCAGTACTTC. The chain uses TRBV20-1 and TRBJ2-7, with 14 bases fitting TRBD2. After removal of 3 bases from V and 4 bases from J, the junction contained 11 bases not matched to a gene. The CDR3 runs 17 residues. CDR1 is DFQATT, CDR2 SNEGSKA, per germline (reference sequence).